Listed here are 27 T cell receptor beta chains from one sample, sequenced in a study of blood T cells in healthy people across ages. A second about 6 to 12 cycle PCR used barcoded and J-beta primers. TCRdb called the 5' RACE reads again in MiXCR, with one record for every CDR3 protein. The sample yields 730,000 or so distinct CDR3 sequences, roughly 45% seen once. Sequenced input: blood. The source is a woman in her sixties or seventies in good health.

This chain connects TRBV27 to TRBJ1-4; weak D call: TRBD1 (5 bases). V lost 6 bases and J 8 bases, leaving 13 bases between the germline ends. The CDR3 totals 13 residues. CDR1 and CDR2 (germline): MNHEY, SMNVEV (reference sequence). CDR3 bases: TGTGCCAGCAGCTGGTCGACAGCAGAAAAACTGTTTTTT. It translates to CASSWSTAEKLFF.

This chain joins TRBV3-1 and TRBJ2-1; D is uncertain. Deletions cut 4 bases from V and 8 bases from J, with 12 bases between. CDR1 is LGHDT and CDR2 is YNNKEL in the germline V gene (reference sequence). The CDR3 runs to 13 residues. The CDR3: CASSRALVDEQFF. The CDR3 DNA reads TGTGCCAGCAGCCGCGCTTTAGTAGATGAGCAGTTCTTC.

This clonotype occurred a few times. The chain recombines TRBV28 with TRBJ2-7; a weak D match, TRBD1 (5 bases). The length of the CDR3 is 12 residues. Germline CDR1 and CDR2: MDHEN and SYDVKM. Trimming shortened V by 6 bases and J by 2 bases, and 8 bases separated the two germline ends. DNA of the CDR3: TGTGCCAGCAGACGGACAACCTACGAGCAGTACTTC. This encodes CASRRTTYEQYF.

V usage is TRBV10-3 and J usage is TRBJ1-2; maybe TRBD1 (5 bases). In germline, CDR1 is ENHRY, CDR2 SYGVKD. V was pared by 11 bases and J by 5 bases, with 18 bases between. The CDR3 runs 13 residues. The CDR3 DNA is TGTGCCTCACATACAGGAGACCCATATGGCTACACCTTC. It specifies CASHTGDPYGYTF.

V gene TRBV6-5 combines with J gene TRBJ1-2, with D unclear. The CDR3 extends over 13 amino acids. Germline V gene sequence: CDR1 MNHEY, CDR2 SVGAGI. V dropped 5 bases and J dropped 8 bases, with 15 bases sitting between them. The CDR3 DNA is TGTGCCAGCAGTGCGACGGGCCGTACGGGCTACACCTTC. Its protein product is CASSATGRTGYTF.

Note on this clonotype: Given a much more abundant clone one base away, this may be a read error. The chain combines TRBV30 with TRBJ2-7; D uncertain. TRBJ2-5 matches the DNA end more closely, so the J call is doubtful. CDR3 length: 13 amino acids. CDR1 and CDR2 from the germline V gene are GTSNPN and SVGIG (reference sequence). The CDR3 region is CAWSANSGETQYF. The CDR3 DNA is TGTGCCTGGAGTGCAAATTCAGGAGAGACCCAGTACTTC.

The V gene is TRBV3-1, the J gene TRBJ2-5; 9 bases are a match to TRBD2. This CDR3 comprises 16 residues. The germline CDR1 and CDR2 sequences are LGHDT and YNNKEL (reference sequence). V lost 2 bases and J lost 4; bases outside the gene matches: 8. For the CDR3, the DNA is TGTGCCAGCAGCCAAAGCCTAGCGGGATTGTCAGAGACCCAGTACTTC. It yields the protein CASSQSLAGLSETQYF.

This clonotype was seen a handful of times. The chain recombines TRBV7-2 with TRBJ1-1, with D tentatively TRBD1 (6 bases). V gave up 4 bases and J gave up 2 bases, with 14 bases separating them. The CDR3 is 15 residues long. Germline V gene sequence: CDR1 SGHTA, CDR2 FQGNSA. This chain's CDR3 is CASSSSGAVNTEAFF. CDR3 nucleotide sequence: TGTGCCAGCAGCTCCTCGGGGGCTGTTAACACTGAAGCTTTCTTT. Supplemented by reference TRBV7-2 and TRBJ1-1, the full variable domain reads GAGVSQSPSNKVTEKGKDVELRCDPISGHTALYWYRQSLGQGLEFLIYFQGNSAPDKSGLPSDRFSAERTGGSVSTLTIQRTQQEDSAVYLCASSSSGAVNTEAFFGQGTRLTVV.

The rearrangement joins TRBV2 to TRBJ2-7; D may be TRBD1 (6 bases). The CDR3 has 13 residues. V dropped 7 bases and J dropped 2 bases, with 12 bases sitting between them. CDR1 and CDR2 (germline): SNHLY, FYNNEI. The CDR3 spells CASKTDSTYEQYF. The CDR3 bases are TGTGCCAGCAAAACGGACAGCACCTACGAGCAGTACTTC.

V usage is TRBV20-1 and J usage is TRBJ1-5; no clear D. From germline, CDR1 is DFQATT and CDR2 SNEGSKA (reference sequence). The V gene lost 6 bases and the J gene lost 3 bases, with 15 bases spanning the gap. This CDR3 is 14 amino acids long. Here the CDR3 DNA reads TGCAGTGCCCCGGGCCAAGTAATCAATCAGCCCCAGCATTTT. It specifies CSAPGQVINQPQHF.

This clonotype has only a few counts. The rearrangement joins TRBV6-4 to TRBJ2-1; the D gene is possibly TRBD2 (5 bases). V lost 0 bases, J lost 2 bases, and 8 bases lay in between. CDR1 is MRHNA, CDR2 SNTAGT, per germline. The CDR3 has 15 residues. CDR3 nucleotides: TGTGCCAGCAGTGACTCGTTCGGGGCCTACAATGAGCAGTTCTTC. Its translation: CASSDSFGAYNEQFF.

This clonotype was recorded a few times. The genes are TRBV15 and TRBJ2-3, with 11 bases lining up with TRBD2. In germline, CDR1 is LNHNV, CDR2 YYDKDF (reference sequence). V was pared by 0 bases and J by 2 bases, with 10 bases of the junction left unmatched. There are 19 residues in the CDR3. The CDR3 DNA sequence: TGTGCCACCAGCAGAGATAAAACTAGCGGGAGACGGGTCACAGATACGCAGTATTTT. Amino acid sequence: CATSRDKTSGRRVTDTQYF. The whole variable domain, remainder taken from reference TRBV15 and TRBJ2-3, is DAMVIQNPRYQVTQFGKPVTLSCSQTLNHNVMYWYQQKSSQAPKLLFHYYDKDFNNEADTPDNFQSRRPNTSFCFLDIRSPGLGDTAMYLCATSRDKTSGRRVTDTQYFGPGTRLTVL.

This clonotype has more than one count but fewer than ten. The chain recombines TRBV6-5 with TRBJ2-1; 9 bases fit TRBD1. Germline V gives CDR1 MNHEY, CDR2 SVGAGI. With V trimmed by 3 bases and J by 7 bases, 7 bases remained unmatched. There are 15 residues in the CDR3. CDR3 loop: CASSYPGQGRNEQFF. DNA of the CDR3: TGTGCCAGCAGTTATCCGGGACAGGGCCGAAATGAGCAGTTCTTC.

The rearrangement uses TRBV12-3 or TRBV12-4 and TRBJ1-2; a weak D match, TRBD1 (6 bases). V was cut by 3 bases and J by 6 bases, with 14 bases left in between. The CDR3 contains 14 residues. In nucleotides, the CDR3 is TGTGCCAGCAGTTTGAGCTGGGGGGCCCATGGCTACACCTTC. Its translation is CASSLSWGAHGYTF.

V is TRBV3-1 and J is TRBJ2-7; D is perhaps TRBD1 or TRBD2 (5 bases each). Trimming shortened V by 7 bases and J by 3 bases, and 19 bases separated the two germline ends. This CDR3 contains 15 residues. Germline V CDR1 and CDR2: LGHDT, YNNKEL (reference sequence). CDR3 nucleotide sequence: TGTGCCAGCAACCTCAGGGAGACAAGACTCTACGAGCAGTACTTC. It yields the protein CASNLRETRLYEQYF.

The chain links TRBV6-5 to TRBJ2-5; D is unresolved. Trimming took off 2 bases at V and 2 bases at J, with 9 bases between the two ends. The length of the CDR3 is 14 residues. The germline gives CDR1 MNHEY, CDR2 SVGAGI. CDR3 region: CASSYVGSQETQYF. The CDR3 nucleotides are TGTGCCAGCAGTTACGTTGGCAGTCAAGAGACCCAGTACTTC.

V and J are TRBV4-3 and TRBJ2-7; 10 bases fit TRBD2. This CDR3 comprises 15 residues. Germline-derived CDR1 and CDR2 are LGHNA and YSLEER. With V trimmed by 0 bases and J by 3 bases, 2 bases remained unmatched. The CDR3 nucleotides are TGCGCCAGCAGCCAAGACAGGACTAGCGGCTACGAGCAGTACTTC. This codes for CASSQDRTSGYEQYF.

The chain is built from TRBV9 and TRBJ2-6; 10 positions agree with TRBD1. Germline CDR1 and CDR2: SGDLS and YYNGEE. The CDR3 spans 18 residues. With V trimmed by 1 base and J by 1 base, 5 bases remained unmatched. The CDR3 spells CASSVRGTGASGANVLTF. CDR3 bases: TGTGCCAGCAGCGTAAGAGGGACAGGGGCTTCTGGGGCCAACGTCCTGACTTTC.

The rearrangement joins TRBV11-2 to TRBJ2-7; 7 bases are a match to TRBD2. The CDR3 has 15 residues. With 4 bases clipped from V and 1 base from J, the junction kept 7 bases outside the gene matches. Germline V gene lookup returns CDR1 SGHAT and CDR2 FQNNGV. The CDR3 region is CASSSQRDWSYEQYF. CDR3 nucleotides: TGTGCCAGCAGCTCACAGCGGGACTGGTCCTACGAGCAGTACTTC. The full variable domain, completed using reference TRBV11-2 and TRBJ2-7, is EAGVAQSPRYKIIEKRQSVAFWCNPISGHATLYWYQQILGQGPKLLIQFQNNGVVDDSQLPKDRFSAERLKGVDSTLKIQPAKLEDSAVYLCASSSQRDWSYEQYFGPGTRLTVT.

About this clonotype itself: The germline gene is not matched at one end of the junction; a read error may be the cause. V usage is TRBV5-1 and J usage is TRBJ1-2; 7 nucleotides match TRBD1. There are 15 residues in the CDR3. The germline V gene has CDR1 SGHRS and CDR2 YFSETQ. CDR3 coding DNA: TGCACCAGCAGCTTGGGGACAGTGACTAACTATGGCTACACCTTC. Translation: CTSSLGTVTNYGYTF. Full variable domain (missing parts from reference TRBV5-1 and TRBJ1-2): KAGVTQTPRYLIKTRGQQVTLSCSPISGHRSVSWYQQTPGQGLQFLFEYFSETQRNKGNFPGRFSGRQFSNSRSEMNVSTLELGDSALYLCTSSLGTVTNYGYTFGSGTRLTVV.

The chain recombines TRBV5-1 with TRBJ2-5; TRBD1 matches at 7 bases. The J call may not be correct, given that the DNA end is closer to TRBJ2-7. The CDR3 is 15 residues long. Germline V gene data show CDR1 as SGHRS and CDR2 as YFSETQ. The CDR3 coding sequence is TGCGCCAGCAGCGCCCGGACAGGCCCACAACACGAGCAGTACTTC. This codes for CASSARTGPQHEQYF.

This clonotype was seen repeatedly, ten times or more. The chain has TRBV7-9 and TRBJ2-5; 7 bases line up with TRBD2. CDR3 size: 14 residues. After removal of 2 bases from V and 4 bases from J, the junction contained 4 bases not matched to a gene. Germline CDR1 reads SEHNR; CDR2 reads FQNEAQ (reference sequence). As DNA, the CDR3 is TGTGCCAGCAGCTTAAAGGCGGGAGCAGAGACCCAGTACTTC. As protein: CASSLKAGAETQYF.

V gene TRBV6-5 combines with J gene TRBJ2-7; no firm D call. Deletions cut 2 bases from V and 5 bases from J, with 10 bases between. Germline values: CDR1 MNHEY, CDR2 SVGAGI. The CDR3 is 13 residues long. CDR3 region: CASSYDGKHEQYF. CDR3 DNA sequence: TGTGCCAGCAGTTACGATGGCAAACACGAGCAGTACTTC.

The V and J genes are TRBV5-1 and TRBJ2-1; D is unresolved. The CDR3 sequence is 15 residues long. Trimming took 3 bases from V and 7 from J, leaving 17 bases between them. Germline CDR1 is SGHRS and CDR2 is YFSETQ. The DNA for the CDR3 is TGCGCCAGCAGCTACTGGATGGGTATTTCGAATGAGCAGTTCTTC. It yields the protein CASSYWMGISNEQFF.

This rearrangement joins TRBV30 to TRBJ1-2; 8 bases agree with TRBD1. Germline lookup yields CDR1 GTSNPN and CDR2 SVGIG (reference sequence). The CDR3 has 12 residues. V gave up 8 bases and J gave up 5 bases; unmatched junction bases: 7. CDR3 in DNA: TGTGCCCGGGGACAGGAGCTTTATGGCTACACCTTC. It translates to CARGQELYGYTF.

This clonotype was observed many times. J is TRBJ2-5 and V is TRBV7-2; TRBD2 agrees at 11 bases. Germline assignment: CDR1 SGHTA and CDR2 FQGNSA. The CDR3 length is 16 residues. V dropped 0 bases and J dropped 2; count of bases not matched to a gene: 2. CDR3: CASSLARTSGQETQYF. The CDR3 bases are TGTGCCAGCAGCTTAGCCCGGACTAGCGGGCAAGAGACCCAGTACTTC.

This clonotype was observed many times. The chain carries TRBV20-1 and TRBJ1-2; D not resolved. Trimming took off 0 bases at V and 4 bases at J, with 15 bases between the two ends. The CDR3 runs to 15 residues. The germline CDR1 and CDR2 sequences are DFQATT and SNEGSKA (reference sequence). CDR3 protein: CSARDIEEALYGYTF. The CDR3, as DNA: TGCAGTGCTAGAGATATAGAGGAGGCCCTCTATGGCTACACCTTC.